This passage covers 23 T cell receptor beta chains from one sample sequenced in a study of CD4 T cells in relation to SARS-CoV-2 and coronaviruses. These receptors lack a known antigen. Clones were sequenced by immunoSEQ multiplex PCR, and TCRdb holds only the in-frame ones, with some missing. The sample includes tens of thousands of clones, approximately 80% seen only once; the top ten take 1% to 1.5%. The sample consisted of naive CD4+ T cells from PBMCs, cultured in vitro. Subset here: naive CD4+ T cells isolated by negative enrichment. The receptors were sampled from an adult with COVID-19.

This rearrangement joins TRBV13 to TRBJ1-2; 11 bases line up with TRBD1. This CDR3 comprises 15 residues. The germline V gene has CDR1 PRHDT and CDR2 FYEKMQ (reference sequence). J gave up 3 bases and V 5 bases, and 5 bases lay outside the gene matches. The CDR3 spells CASSPDRGPYYGYTF. CDR3 coding DNA: TGTGCCAGCAGCCCGGACAGGGGGCCCTACTATGGCTACACCTTC.

The chain recombines TRBV4-1 with TRBJ2-1, with D unresolved. The V end lost 1 base, the J end lost 8 bases, and 9 bases lay between the germline ends. The CDR3 consists of 13 residues. The germline V gene encodes CDR1 MGHRA and CDR2 YSYEKL. The CDR3 sequence is CASSQAAPDEQFF. CDR3 sequence (DNA): TGCGCCAGCAGCCAAGCAGCGCCGGATGAGCAGTTCTTC.

V is TRBV20-1 and J is TRBJ1-4; 7 bases map to TRBD1. There are 14 residues in the CDR3. J gave up 7 bases and V 3 bases, and 8 bases lay outside the gene matches. The germline V gene encodes CDR1 DFQATT and CDR2 SNEGSKA (reference sequence). The CDR3 nucleotides read TGCAGTGCTAGTTCCGGGACAGAAGGTGAAAAACTGTTTTTT. The encoded protein is CSASSGTEGEKLFF.

The chain uses TRBV18 and TRBJ1-2, with D hard to call. Germline V gene lookup returns CDR1 KGHSH and CDR2 LQKENI. Trimming removed 3 bases at V and 0 bases at J, with 11 bases between. The CDR3 covers 15 residues. This chain's CDR3 is CASSPQTSSNYGYTF. Here the CDR3 DNA reads TGTGCCAGCTCACCTCAGACGTCATCTAACTATGGCTACACCTTC.

This clone has just one count. This chain links TRBV6-1 with TRBJ2-3, with 9 nucleotides matching TRBD1. Trimming cost V 5 bases and J 8 bases; bases outside gene matches: 8. Germline lookup yields CDR1 MNHNS and CDR2 SASEGT. The CDR3 contains 14 residues. The CDR3, as DNA: TGTGCCAGCAGTCCTTGGACAGGGGAGGCTACGCAGTATTTT. This translates into CASSPWTGEATQYF.

This chain links TRBV11-2 with TRBJ2-1; D uncertain. V gave up 5 bases and J gave up 8 bases, with 19 bases separating them. CDR1 is SGHAT and CDR2 is FQNNGV in the germline V gene. This CDR3 is built from 15 residues. CDR3: CASSRLLGRYDEQFF. The CDR3 DNA follows: TGTGCCAGCAGCCGACTCTTGGGCCGTTACGATGAGCAGTTCTTC.

The rearrangement joins TRBV10-3 to TRBJ1-2, with 8 nucleotides matching TRBD1. The trim removed 10 bases at V and 0 bases at J, leaving 7 bases unmatched. Germline V gene lookup returns CDR1 ENHRY and CDR2 SYGVKD. The CDR3 length is 14 residues. CDR3 region: CATWTGTANYGYTF. The CDR3 nucleotides read TGTGCCACGTGGACAGGGACTGCTAACTATGGCTACACCTTC.

The chain couples TRBV24-1 to TRBJ2-5; no definite D call. Germline-derived CDR1 and CDR2 are KGHDR and SFDVKD. The CDR3 is 11 residues long. V dropped 3 bases and J dropped 5 bases, with 3 bases sitting between them. Here the CDR3 reads CATSDMETQYF. In DNA form, the CDR3 reads TGTGCCACCAGTGATATGGAGACCCAGTACTTC.

This clone has only one observation. V is TRBV19 and J is TRBJ1-5; 9 nucleotides agree with TRBD1. CDR3 length: 17 residues. V trimming: 5 bases; J trimming: 3 bases; junction bases outside the gene matches: 11. Germline values: CDR1 LNHDA, CDR2 SQIVND (reference sequence). In DNA form, the CDR3 reads TGTGCCAGTAGTTTACGCTCCGGGACAGGGAACAATCAGCCCCAGCATTTT. It specifies CASSLRSGTGNNQPQHF. The entire variable domain, with the rest obtained from reference TRBV19 and TRBJ1-5, is as follows: DGGITQSPKYLFRKEGQNVTLSCEQNLNHDAMYWYRQDPGQGLRLIYYSQIVNDFQKGDIAEGYSVSREKKESFPLTVTSAQKNPTAFYLCASSLRSGTGNNQPQHFGDGTRLSIL.

The V gene is TRBV18, the J gene TRBJ2-3; unclear D gene. V gave up 6 bases and J gave up 3 bases, with 10 bases separating them. CDR3 length equals 13 residues. The V gene's germline CDR1 is KGHSH and CDR2 LQKENI. In nucleotides, the CDR3 is TGTGCCAGCTCGGCGGAGAGTACAGATACGCAGTATTTT. Translating it yields CASSAESTDTQYF.

V and J are TRBV7-2 and TRBJ2-2; the match to TRBD2 covers 7 bases. Germline loops: CDR1 SGHTA, CDR2 FQGNSA. CDR3 size: 15 residues. Trimming took 3 bases from V and 4 from J; bases not matched to a gene: 5. CDR3 in amino acids: CASSFLGRGTGELFF. The CDR3 DNA reads as TGTGCCAGCAGCTTCCTGGGGAGGGGCACCGGGGAGCTGTTTTTT.

The chain has TRBV21-1 and TRBJ2-4; TRBD1 is taken as the D call from the table, unchecked against the DNA. TRBV21-1 is a listed pseudogene. The CDR3 totals 17 residues. CDR3 protein: CASSKYRALLAKNIQYF. As DNA, the CDR3 is TGTGCCAGCAGCAAATACAGGGCCCTTTTGGCCAAAAACATTCAGTACTTC.

The rearrangement joins TRBV10-3 to TRBJ1-1; 7 bases agree with TRBD1. The germline V gene encodes CDR1 ENHRY and CDR2 SYGVKD. There are 15 residues in the CDR3. V gave up 8 bases and J gave up 4 bases; unmatched junction bases: 13. The CDR3 is CAIRGQGDGSTEAFF. The CDR3 bases are TGTGCCATCCGCGGTCAGGGGGATGGAAGCACTGAAGCTTTCTTT.

The rearrangement links TRBV4-1 to TRBJ2-7, with TRBD1 matching over 9 bases. This CDR3 contains 17 residues. Germline assignment: CDR1 MGHRA and CDR2 YSYEKL. The junction had 16 bases not matched to a gene; V was cut back by 1 base and J by 9 bases. The CDR3 DNA is TGCGCCAGCAGCCAAGGGGTCATTCCGGGACAGGGATATTGGCAGTACTTC. Translating gives CASSQGVIPGQGYWQYF.

J is TRBJ1-5 and V is TRBV30; D uncertain. This CDR3 contains 12 residues. Germline assignment: CDR1 GTSNPN and CDR2 SVGIG (reference sequence). V lost 2 bases, J lost 6 bases, and 8 bases lay in between. The CDR3 nucleotides read TGTGCCTGGAGTAGCGGAGGTCAGCCCCAGCATTTT. Translated, it gives CAWSSGGQPQHF.

The V gene is TRBV5-1, the J gene TRBJ2-7; 16 bases map to TRBD2. V gave up 4 bases and J gave up 3 bases; unmatched junction bases: 7. The V gene's germline CDR1 is SGHRS and CDR2 YFSETQ. The CDR3 is made up of 17 amino acids. The CDR3, as DNA: TGCGCCAGCAGCCTGGGACTAGCGGGAGGGCCGGACTACGAGCAGTACTTC. Translated, it gives CASSLGLAGGPDYEQYF.

V gene TRBV13 combines with J gene TRBJ2-7; the D gene is possibly TRBD1 (5 bases). Trimming removed 1 base from V and 7 bases from J, with 17 bases in between. The CDR3 loop spans 15 amino acids. Germline V CDR1 and CDR2: PRHDT, FYEKMQ (reference sequence). The CDR3 is CASSLEGRVPGEQYF. CDR3 coding DNA: TGTGCCAGCAGCTTAGAGGGCAGGGTCCCTGGGGAGCAGTACTTC.

The chain couples TRBV7-2 to TRBJ2-3; possibly TRBD1 for D (6 bases). With 4 bases removed from V and 2 bases from J, the gap between germline ends came to 16 bases. Germline lookup yields CDR1 SGHTA and CDR2 FQGNSA. This CDR3 contains 16 residues. This CDR3 is CASSSQARTATDTQYF. The CDR3 nucleotides are TGTGCCAGCAGCTCCCAAGCTAGGACAGCCACAGATACGCAGTATTTT.

The count of this clone is one. The CDR3 nucleotides read TGTGCCAGTAGTATTAACAGGGGGCCCTACAATGAGCAGTTCTTC. Translation gives CASSINRGPYNEQFF. The chain employs TRBV19 and TRBJ2-1; 9 positions match TRBD1. V lost 3 bases, J lost 2 bases, and 2 bases stayed unmatched. This CDR3 comprises 15 residues. Germline values: CDR1 LNHDA, CDR2 SQIVND (reference sequence).

This sequence joins TRBV10-1 and TRBJ2-1; 13 positions match TRBD2. Germline V gene lookup returns CDR1 WNHNN and CDR2 SYGVQD (reference sequence). This CDR3 spans 19 amino acids. The junction had 16 bases not matched to a gene; V was cut back by 3 bases and J by 8 bases. The CDR3 nucleotides read TGCGCCAGCAGTGAAAACCCCAGAGTGGGGACTAGCGGGAAGGATGAGCAGTTCTTC. Encoded protein: CASSENPRVGTSGKDEQFF.

Here the CDR3 reads CASSLEARVVNQPQHF. As DNA, the CDR3 is TGTGCCAGCAGCTTAGAAGCCAGGGTGGTCAATCAGCCCCAGCATTTT. The chain links TRBV7-6 to TRBJ1-5, with a weak D call TRBD1 (5 bases). Germline CDR1 reads SGHVS; CDR2 reads FNYEAQ. The CDR3 is made up of 16 amino acids. V dropped 1 base and J dropped 3 bases, with 13 bases sitting between them.

The J gene is TRBJ2-3, the V gene TRBV5-1; 8 bases are a match to TRBD1. Germline V gives CDR1 SGHRS, CDR2 YFSETQ. This CDR3 has 15 amino acids. V was clipped by 3 bases and J by 0 bases; unmatched bases: 3. CDR3 sequence reads: CASSSDRDSTDTQYF. DNA for the CDR3: TGCGCCAGCAGCTCGGACAGGGATAGCACAGATACGCAGTATTTT. The full variable domain, completed using reference TRBV5-1 and TRBJ2-3, is KAGVTQTPRYLIKTRGQQVTLSCSPISGHRSVSWYQQTPGQGLQFLFEYFSETQRNKGNFPGRFSGRQFSNSRSEMNVSTLELGDSALYLCASSSDRDSTDTQYFGPGTRLTVL.

The chain combines TRBV6-1 with TRBJ1-5; D is uncertain. V lost 3 bases, J lost 4 bases, and 16 bases lay in between. The CDR3 runs to 16 residues. Germline CDR1 and CDR2: MNHNS and SASEGT. CDR3: CASSELYWSLNQPQHF. CDR3 bases: TGTGCCAGCAGTGAGCTATACTGGTCCTTAAATCAGCCCCAGCATTTT.